This T cell receptor beta chain was sequenced for a study of blood T cell repertoires in COVID-19. About the study: COVID-19 samples, acute and convalescent, were from the United States, Italy and Spain. T cells, B-cell-depleted T cells, or PBMCs provided the cDNA or gDNA that served as material.

The CDR3 consists of 15 residues. V lost 0 bases and J lost 0, with 9 bases in between. From germline, CDR1 is SGHRS and CDR2 YFSETQ. The Seattle patients joined while their infection was active and were tracked longitudinally afterward. In the authors' methods: Nucleated cell counts were estimated from reference gene primer amplification. The method was immunoSEQ multiplex PCR; TCRdb's version includes in-frame clones alone and lacks a portion of them. Clonal size and the V and J genes are those of that table, whereas D and trimming came from the DNA. The sample shows 400,000 or so clones, about 90% of them seen only once.

This TCR came from a man younger than 35 with COVID-19, enrolled during active disease. The chain recombines TRBV5-1 with TRBJ1-1; D perhaps matches TRBD1 (5 bases). The sample taken for sequencing was peripheral blood. CDR3 protein: CASSLAGQLNTEAFF. CDR3 bases: TGCGCCAGCAGCTTGGCAGGACAACTGAACACTGAAGCTTTCTTT.